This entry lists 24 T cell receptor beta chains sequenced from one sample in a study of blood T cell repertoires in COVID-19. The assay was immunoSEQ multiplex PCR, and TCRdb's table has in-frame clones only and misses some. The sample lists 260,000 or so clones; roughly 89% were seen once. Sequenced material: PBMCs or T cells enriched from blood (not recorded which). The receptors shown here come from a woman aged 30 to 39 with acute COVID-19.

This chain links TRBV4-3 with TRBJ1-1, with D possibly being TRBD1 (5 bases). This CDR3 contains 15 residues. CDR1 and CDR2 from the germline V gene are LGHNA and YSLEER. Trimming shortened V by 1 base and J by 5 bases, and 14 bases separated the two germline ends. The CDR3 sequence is CASSQVGGGVTEAFF. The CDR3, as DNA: TGCGCCAGCAGCCAAGTGGGAGGAGGGGTTACTGAAGCTTTCTTT.

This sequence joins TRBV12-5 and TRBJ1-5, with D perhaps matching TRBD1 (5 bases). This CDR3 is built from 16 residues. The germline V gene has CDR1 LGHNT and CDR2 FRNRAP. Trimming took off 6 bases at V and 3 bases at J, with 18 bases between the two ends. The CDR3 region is CASGMGGGVDNQPQHF. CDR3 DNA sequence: TGTGCTAGTGGCATGGGCGGGGGTGTTGACAATCAGCCCCAGCATTTT.

In DNA, the CDR3 is TGTGCCAGCAGCGTAGATGGAGGGAGTAATGAAAAACTGTTTTTT. Encoded protein: CASSVDGGSNEKLFF. The chain has TRBV9 and TRBJ1-4; D remains ambiguous. V lost 0 bases to trimming and J lost 4 bases, with 10 bases between them. This CDR3 is built from 15 residues. Looked up from germline, CDR1 is SGDLS and CDR2 is YYNGEE.

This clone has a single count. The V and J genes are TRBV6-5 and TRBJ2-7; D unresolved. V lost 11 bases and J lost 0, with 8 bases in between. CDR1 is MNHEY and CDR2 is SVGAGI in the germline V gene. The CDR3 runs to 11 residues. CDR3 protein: CASGPSYEQYF. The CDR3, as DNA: TGTGCCTCTGGCCCCTCCTACGAGCAGTACTTC.

The CDR3 protein is CASSVDARTSGNTIYF. The DNA for the CDR3 is TGTGCCAGCAGCGTAGATGCGAGAACCTCTGGAAACACCATATATTTT. This rearrangement joins TRBV9 to TRBJ1-3; D unresolved. V lost 0 bases to trimming and J lost 0 bases, with 10 bases between them. CDR3 length: 16 amino acids. Germline V gives CDR1 SGDLS, CDR2 YYNGEE.

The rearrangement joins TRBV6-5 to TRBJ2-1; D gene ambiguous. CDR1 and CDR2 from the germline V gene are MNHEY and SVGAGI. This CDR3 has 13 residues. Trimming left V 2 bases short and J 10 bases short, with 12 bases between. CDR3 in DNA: TGTGCCAGCAGTTACCCCCTCTCAGGAGAGCAGTTCTTC. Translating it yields CASSYPLSGEQFF.

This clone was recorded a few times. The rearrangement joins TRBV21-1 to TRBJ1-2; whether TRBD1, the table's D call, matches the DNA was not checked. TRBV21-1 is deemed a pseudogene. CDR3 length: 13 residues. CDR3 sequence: CARPGHENYGYTF. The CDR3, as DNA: TGTGCCAGGCCGGGACACGAAAACTATGGCTACACCTTC.

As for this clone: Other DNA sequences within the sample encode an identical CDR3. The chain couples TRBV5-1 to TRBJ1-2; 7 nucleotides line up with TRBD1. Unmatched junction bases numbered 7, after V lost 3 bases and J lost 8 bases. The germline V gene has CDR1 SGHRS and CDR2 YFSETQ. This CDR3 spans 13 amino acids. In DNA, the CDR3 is TGCGCCAGCAGCTCACCCAGGGGGGCCGGCTACACCTTC. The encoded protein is CASSSPRGAGYTF.

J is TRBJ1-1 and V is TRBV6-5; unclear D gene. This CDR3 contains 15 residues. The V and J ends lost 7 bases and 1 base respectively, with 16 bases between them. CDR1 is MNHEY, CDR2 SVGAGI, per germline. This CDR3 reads CASTSLGEQNTEAFF. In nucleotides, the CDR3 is TGTGCCAGCACCTCCCTGGGAGAGCAGAACACTGAAGCTTTCTTT.

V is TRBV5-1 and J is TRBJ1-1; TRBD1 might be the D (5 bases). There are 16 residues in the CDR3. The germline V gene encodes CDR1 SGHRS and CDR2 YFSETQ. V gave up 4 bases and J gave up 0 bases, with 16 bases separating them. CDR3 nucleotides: TGCGCCAGCAGCCAGGGCGGCCTGTCAATGAACACTGAAGCTTTCTTT. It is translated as CASSQGGLSMNTEAFF.

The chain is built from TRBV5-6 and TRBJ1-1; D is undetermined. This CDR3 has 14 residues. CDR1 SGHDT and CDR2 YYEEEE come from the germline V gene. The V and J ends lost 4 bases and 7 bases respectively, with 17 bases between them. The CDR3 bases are TGTGCCAGCAGCCTGGGAAGAGGGTTTGGTGAAGCTTTCTTT. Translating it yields CASSLGRGFGEAFF.

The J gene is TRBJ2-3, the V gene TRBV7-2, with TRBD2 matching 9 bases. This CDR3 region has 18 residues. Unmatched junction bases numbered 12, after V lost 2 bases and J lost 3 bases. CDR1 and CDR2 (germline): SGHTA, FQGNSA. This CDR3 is CASSLRGGAERTTDTQYF. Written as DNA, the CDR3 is TGTGCCAGCAGCTTACGCGGGGGGGCCGAGCGAACGACAGATACGCAGTATTTT.

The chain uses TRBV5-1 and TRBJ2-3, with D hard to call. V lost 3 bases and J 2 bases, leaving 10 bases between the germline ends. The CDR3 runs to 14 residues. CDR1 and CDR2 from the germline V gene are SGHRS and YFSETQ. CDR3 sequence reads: CASSSTPVTDTQYF. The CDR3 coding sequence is TGCGCCAGCAGCTCCACACCCGTCACAGATACGCAGTATTTT.

Written as DNA, the CDR3 is TGCGCCAGCAGCGGGACAGGGAAGGGTTACACCTACGAGCAGTACTTC. Translated, it gives CASSGTGKGYTYEQYF. V gene TRBV5-1 combines with J gene TRBJ2-7; 9 bases fit TRBD1. V was clipped by 4 bases and J by 2 bases; unmatched bases: 10. This CDR3 region has 16 residues. In germline, CDR1 is SGHRS, CDR2 YFSETQ.

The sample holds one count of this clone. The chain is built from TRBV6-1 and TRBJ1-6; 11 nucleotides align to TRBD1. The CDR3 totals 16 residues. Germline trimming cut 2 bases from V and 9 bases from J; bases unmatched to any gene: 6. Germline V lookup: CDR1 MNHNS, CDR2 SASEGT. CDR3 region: CASSEPGQGDGSPLHF. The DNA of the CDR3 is TGTGCCAGCAGTGAACCGGGACAGGGGGATGGTTCACCCCTCCACTTT.

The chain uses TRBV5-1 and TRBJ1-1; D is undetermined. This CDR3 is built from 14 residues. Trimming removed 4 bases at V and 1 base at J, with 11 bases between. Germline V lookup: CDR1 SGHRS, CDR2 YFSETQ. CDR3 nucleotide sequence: TGCGCCAGCAGCCACCCCGCAGAGAACACTGAAGCTTTCTTT. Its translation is CASSHPAENTEAFF.

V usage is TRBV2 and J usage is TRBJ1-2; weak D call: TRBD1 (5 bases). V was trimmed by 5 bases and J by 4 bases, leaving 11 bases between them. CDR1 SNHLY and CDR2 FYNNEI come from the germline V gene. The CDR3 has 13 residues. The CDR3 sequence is CASSLGDRYGYTF. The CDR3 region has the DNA TGTGCCAGCAGTTTAGGGGATCGCTATGGCTACACCTTC.

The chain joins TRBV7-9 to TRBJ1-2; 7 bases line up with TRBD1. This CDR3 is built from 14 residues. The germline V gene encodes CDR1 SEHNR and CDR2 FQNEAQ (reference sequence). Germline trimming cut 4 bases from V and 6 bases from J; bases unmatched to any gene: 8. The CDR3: CASSSTGWKDGYTF. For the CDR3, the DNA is TGTGCCAGCAGCTCGACAGGGTGGAAAGATGGCTACACCTTC.

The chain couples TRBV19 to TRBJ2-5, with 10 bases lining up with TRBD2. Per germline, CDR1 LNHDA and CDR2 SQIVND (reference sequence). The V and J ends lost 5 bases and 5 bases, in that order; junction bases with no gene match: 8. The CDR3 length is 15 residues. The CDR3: CASSPPSGGGETQYF. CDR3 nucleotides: TGTGCCAGTAGTCCGCCTAGCGGGGGAGGCGAGACCCAGTACTTC.

CDR3 in amino acids: CASSLGRENNSPLHF. CDR3 in DNA: TGCGCCAGCAGCTTGGGCAGGGAAAATAATTCACCCCTCCACTTT. The J gene is TRBJ1-6, the V gene TRBV5-1; D might be TRBD1 (5 bases). Trimming pared 0 bases from V and 5 bases from J, leaving 9 bases between. Germline V CDR1 and CDR2: SGHRS, YFSETQ. The CDR3 has 15 residues.

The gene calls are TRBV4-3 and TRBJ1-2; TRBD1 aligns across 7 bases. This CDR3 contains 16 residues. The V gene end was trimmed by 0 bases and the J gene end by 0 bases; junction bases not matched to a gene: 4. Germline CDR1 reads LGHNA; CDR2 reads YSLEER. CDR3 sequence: CASSQEGQGANYGYTF. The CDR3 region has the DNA TGCGCCAGCAGCCAAGAGGGCCAGGGGGCTAACTATGGCTACACCTTC.

The CDR3 spells CARGGQPQHF. Here the CDR3 DNA reads TGTGCCCGCGGAGGTCAGCCCCAGCATTTT. The chain couples TRBV5-4 to TRBJ1-5; no reliable D call. CDR1 is SGHNT, CDR2 YYREEE, per germline (reference sequence). This CDR3 is built from 10 residues. V lost 10 bases to trimming and J lost 6 bases, with 8 bases between them.

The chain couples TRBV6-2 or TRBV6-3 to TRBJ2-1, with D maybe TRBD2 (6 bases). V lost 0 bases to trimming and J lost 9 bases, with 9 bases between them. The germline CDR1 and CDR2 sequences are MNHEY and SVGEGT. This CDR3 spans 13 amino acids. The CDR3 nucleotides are TGTGCCAGCAGTTACTCGGGACTTCTTGAGCAGTTCTTC. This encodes CASSYSGLLEQFF.

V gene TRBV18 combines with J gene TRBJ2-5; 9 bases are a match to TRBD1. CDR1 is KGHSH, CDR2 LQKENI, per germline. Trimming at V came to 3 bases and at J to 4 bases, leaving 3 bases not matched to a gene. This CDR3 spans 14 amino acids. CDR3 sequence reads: CASSPPDRGETQYF. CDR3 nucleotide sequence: TGTGCCAGCTCACCTCCGGACAGGGGAGAGACCCAGTACTTC.